The present T cell receptor beta chain was sequenced within a study of blood T cell repertoires in COVID-19. About the research overall: Sources were T cells, B-cell-depleted T cells, or PBMCs; the material itself was cDNA or gDNA.

Per the germline V gene, CDR1 is SGHNT and CDR2 is YYREEE (reference sequence). Trimming took 10 bases from V and 0 from J, leaving 18 bases between them. The CDR3 spans 15 residues. Some clones are missing from TCRdb's copy, which holds only in-frame ones; the method was immunoSEQ multiplex PCR. Among 230,000 or so clones listed, roughly 82% were seen once. What was sequenced was peripheral blood. The J gene is TRBJ2-3, the V gene TRBV5-4, with D perhaps matching TRBD1 (5 bases). This clonotype originated in a man aged 40-49 years who had recovered from COVID-19. CDR3 region: CAVSGRQTSTDTQYF. In nucleotides, the CDR3 is TGTGCCGTCTCTGGCCGACAGACTAGCACAGATACGCAGTATTTT.